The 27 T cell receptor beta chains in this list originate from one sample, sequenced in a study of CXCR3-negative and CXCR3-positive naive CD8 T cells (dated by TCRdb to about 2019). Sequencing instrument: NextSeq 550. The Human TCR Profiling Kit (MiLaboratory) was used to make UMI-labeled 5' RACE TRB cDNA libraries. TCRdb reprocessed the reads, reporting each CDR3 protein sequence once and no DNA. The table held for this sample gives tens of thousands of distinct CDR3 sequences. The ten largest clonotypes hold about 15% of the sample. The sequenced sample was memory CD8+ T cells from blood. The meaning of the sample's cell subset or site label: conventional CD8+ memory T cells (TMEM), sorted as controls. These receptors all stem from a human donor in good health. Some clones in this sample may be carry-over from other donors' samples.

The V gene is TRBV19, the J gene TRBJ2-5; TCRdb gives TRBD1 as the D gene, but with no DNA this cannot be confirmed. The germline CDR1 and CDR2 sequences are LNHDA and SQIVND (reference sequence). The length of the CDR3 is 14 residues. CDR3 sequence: CASSLTGGGETQYF. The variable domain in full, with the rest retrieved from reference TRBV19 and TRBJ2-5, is DGGITQSPKYLFRKEGQNVTLSCEQNLNHDAMYWYRQDPGQGLRLIYYSQIVNDFQKGDIAEGYSVSREKKESFPLTVTSAQKNPTAFYLCASSLTGGGETQYFGPGTRLLVL.

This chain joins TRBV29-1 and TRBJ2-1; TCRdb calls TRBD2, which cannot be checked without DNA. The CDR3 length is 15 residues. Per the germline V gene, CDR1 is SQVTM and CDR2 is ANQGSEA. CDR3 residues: CSVDWGRTAPNEQFF.

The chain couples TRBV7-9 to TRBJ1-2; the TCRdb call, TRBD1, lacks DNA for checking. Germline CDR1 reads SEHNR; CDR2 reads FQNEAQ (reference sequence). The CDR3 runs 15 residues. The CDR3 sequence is CASSSPGQGVNGYTF.

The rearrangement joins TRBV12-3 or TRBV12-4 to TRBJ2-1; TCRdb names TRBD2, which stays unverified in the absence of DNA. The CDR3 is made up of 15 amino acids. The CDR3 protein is CASSPGLSSYNEQFF.

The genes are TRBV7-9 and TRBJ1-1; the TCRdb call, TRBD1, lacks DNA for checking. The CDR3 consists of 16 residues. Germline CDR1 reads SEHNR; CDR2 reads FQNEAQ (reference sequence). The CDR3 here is CASSLVGRPGQTEAFF.

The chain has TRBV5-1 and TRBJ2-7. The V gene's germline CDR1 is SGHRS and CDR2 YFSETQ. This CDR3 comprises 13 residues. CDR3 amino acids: CASSLDRRYEQYF.

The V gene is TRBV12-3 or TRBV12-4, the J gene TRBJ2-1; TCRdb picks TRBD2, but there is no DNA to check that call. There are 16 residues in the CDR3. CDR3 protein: CASSLAGTSSYNEQFF.

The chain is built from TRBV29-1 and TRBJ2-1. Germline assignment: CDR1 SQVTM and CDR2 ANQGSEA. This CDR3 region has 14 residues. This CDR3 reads CSVEPRSSYNEQFF.

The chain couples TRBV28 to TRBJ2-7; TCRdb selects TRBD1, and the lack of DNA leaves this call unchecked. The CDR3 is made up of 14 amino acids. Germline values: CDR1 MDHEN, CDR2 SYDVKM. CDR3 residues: CASRAWAGEYEQYF.

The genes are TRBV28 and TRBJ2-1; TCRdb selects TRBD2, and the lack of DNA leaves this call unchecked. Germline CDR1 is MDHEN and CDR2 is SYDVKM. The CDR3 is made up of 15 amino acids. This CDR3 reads CASSRGYGSYNEQFF.

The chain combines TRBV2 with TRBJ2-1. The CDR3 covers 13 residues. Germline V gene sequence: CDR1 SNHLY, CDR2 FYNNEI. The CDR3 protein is CASEESSYNEQFF.

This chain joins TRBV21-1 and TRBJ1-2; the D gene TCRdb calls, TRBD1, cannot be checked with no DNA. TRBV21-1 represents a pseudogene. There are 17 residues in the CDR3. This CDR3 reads CASSKGGTGPGLYGYTF.

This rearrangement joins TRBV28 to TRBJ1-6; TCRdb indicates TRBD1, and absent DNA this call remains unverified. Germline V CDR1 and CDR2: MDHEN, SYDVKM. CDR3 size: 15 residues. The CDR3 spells CASSLPGGSYSPLHF.

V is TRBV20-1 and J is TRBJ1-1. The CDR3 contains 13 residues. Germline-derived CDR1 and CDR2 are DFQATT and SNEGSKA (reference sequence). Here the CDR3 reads CSAKSTMNTEAFF.

The CDR3 loop reads CASSPRSAYEQYF. The chain is built from TRBV4-1 and TRBJ2-7. The CDR3 loop spans 13 amino acids. Germline lookup yields CDR1 MGHRA and CDR2 YSYEKL.

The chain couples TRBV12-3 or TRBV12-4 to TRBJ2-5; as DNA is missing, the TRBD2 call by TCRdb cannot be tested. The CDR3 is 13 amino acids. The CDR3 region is CASSFGLAENQYF.

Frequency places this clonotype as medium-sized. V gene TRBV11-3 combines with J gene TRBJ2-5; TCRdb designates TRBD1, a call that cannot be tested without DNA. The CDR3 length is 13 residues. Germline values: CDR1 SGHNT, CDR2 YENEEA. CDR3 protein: CASSRGAEETQYF.

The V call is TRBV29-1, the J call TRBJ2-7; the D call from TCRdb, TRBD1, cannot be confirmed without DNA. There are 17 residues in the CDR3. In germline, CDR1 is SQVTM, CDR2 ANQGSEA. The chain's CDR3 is CSVDPSRGDRDSDEQYF.

The CDR3 is CSVERGVGDTQYF. The rearrangement links TRBV29-1 to TRBJ2-3; with no DNA, the TCRdb D assignment of TRBD2 cannot be verified. CDR3 size: 13 residues. Germline V lookup: CDR1 SQVTM, CDR2 ANQGSEA.

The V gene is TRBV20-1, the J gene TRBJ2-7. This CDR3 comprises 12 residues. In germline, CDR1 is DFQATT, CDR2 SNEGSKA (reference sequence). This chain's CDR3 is CIARGLDYEQYF.

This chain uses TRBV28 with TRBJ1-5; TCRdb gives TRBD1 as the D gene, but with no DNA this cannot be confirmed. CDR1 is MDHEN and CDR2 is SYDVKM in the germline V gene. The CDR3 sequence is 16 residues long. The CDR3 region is CASSLLTGRSEQPQHF.

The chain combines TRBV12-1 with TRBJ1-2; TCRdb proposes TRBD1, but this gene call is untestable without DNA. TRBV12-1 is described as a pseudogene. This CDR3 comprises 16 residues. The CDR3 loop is CASSDVGQVFFYGYTF.

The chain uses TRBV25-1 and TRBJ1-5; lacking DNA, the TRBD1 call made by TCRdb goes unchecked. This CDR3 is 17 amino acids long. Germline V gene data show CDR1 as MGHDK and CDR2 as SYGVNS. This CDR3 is CASSEGEGQGRGQPQHF.

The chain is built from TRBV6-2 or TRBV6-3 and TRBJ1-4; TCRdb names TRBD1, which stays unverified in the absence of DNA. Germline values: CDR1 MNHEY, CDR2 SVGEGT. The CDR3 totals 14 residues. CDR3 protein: CASRPQGGWEKLFF.

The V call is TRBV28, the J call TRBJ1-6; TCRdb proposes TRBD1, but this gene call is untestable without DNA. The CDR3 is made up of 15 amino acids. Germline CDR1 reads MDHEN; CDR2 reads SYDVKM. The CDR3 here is CASSNNRGRNSPLHF.

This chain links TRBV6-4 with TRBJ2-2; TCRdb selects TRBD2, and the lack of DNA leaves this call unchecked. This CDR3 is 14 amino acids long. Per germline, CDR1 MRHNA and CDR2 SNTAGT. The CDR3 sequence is CASSTSGEVGELFF.

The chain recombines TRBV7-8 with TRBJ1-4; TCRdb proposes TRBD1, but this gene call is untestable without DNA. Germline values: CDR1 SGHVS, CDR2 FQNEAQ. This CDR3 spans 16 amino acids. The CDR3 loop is CASSDPGASPNEKLFF.